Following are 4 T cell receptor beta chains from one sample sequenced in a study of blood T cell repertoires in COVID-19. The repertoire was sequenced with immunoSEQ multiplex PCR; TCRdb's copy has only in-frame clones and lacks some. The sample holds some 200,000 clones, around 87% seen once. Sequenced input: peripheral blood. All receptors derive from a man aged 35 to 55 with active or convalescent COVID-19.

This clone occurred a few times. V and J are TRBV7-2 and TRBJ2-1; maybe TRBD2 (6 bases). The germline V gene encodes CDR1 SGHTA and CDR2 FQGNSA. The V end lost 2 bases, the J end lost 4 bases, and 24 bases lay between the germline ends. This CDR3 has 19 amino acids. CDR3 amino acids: CASSLNMRGPTRDYNEQFF. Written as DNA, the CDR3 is TGTGCCAGCAGCTTAAATATGCGGGGTCCGACAAGGGATTACAATGAGCAGTTCTTC.

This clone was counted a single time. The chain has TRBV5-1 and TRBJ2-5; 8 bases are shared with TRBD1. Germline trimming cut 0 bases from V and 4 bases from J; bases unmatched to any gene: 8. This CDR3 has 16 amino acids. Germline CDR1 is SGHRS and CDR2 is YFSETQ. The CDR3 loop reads CASSLGGTGASETQYF. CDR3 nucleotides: TGCGCCAGCAGCTTGGGGGGGACAGGTGCCTCAGAGACCCAGTACTTC.

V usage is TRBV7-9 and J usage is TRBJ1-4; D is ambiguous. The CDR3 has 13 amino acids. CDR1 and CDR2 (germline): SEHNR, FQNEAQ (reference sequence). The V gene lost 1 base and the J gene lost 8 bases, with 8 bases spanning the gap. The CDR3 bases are TGTGCCAGCAGCTTAGAACATGGCGAAAAACTGTTTTTT. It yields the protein CASSLEHGEKLFF.

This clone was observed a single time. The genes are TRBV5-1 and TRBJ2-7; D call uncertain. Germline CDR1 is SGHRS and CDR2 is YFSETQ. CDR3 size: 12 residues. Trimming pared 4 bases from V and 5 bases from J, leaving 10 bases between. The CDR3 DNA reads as TGCGCCAGCAGCGATGCAGGCCACGAGCAGTACTTC. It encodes CASSDAGHEQYF.